This T cell receptor beta chain was captured by sequencing in a study of vaccination and CD4 T cells after COVID-19. Turning to this clonotype: The target antigen is unknown.

Treatment: approximately 10-day PBMC culture with coronavirus spike peptide pools or control peptides (ViraFEST assay). This CDR3 has 17 amino acids. With 5 bases clipped from V and 3 bases from J, the junction kept 10 bases outside the gene matches. CDR1 is SGHTA and CDR2 is FQGNSA in the germline V gene. The study sequenced cultured CD4+ T cell DNA using the Oncomine TCR Beta short-read assay. MiXCR was run by TCRdb on the PCR reads, yielding one entry per CDR3 protein. Altogether under 25,000 distinct CDR3 sequences are present, about 44% being singletons, with the ten largest covering roughly 27%.

The rearrangement uses TRBV7-2 and TRBJ2-2; 9 bases are shared with TRBD1. The sequenced sample was CD4+ T cells from blood, cultured in vitro, obtained before SARS-CoV-2 vaccination. This TCR was recovered from a human donor who had recovered from COVID-19. The CDR3 bases are TGTGCCAGCAGCCTACGGACAGGGGAGTCTGACACCGGGGAGCTGTTTTTT. Its protein product is CASSLRTGESDTGELFF.